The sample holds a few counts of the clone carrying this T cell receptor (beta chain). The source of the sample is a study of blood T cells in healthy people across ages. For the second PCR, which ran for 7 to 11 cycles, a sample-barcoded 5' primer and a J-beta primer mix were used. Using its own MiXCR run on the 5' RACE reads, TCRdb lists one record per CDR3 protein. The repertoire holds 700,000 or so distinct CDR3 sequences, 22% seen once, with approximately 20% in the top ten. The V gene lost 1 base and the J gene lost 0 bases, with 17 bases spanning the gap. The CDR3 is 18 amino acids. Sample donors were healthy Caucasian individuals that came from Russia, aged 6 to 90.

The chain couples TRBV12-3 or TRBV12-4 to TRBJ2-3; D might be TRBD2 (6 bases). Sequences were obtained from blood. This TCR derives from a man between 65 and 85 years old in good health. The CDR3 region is CASSLDPRRGLSTDTQYF. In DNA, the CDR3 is TGTGCCAGCAGTTTAGACCCCCGGCGGGGCCTTAGCACAGATACGCAGTATTTT.